This T cell receptor beta chain was profiled in a study of control samples from healthy donors and cancer patients. The protocol was immunoSEQ multiplex PCR, while the TCRdb copy is restricted to in-frame clones and leaves out a portion. The sample has 150,000 to 200,000 clones; 90% to 95% are singletons. Germline values: CDR1 SGHNT, CDR2 YENEEA. The CDR3 sequence is 15 residues long. V was clipped by 2 bases and J by 5 bases, with 14 bases between them. The source of this sequence is a woman aged 25 to 39 in good health. The chain recombines TRBV11-3 with TRBJ2-3, with D hard to call. The sequencing sample was made of blood. As DNA, the CDR3 is TGTGCCAGCAGCTTATTGGGTGGGGTAGGAGATACGCAGTATTTT. This encodes CASSLLGGVGDTQYF.